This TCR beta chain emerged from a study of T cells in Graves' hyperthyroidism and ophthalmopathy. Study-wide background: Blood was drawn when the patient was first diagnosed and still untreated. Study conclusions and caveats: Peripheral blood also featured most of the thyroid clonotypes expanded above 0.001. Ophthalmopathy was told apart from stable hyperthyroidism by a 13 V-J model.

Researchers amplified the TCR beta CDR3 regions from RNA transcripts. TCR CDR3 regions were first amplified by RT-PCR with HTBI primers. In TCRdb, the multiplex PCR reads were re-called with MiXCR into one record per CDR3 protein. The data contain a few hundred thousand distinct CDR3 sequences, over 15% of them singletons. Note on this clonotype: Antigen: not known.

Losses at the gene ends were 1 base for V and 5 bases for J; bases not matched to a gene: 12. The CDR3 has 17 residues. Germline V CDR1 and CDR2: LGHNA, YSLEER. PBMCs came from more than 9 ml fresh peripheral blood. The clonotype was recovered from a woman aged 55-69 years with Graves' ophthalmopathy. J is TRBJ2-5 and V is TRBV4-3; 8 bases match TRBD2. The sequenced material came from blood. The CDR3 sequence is CASSQAPPGLASETQYF. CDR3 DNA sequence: TGCGCCAGCAGCCAAGCACCGCCCGGACTAGCAAGCGAGACCCAGTACTTC.